Below, 24 T cell receptor beta chains from the same sample are listed, as sequenced in a study of T cell changes during pregnancy in multiple sclerosis. Assay: immunoSEQ multiplex PCR; the TCRdb copy retains only in-frame clones and omits some. The repertoire holds tens of thousands of clones, with approximately 94% as singletons. The sequenced sample was CD4+ T cells from peripheral blood mononuclear cells, obtained in the third trimester of pregnancy. The source is a female donor with multiple sclerosis, enrolled in a pregnancy study.

The V gene is TRBV7-6, the J gene TRBJ1-3; D may be TRBD1 (6 bases). The V gene lost 1 base and the J gene lost 0 bases, with 7 bases spanning the gap. CDR1 and CDR2 from the germline V gene are SGHVS and FNYEAQ. The CDR3 is made up of 15 amino acids. The CDR3 protein is CASSLGQVSGNTIYF. CDR3 coding DNA: TGTGCCAGCAGCTTAGGACAGGTCTCTGGAAACACCATATATTTT.

V is TRBV6-6 and J is TRBJ2-7; TRBD1 matches at 9 bases. J lost 3 bases, V lost 6 bases, and 9 bases had no gene match. The CDR3 is 15 amino acids. Germline V CDR1 and CDR2: MNHNY, SVGAGI (reference sequence). CDR3 sequence reads: CASSYSGTGNYEQYF. CDR3 nucleotides: TGTGCCAGCAGCTATTCGGGGACAGGGAACTACGAGCAGTACTTC.

This sequence joins TRBV7-9 and TRBJ1-2; TRBD1 is a possible D gene (5 bases). The V gene's germline CDR1 is SEHNR and CDR2 FQNEAQ (reference sequence). There are 13 residues in the CDR3. V was trimmed by 5 bases and J by 7 bases, leaving 14 bases between them. CDR3 in DNA: TGTGCCAGCAGCCCTACGGGGGGTGGTGGCTACACCTTC. It codes for CASSPTGGGGYTF.

CDR3: CASSQPFRLAGFRNEQFF. The CDR3 DNA is TGTGCCAGCAGCCAACCTTTTAGACTAGCGGGTTTCAGGAATGAGCAGTTCTTC. The chain is built from TRBV7-9 and TRBJ2-1, with 10 positions matching TRBD2. The CDR3 is 18 residues long. V gave up 5 bases and J gave up 7 bases; unmatched junction bases: 17. CDR1 is SEHNR and CDR2 is FQNEAQ in the germline V gene (reference sequence).

The rearrangement joins TRBV11-2 to TRBJ2-3, with D possibly matching TRBD1 (6 bases). This CDR3 comprises 15 residues. The V end lost 8 bases, the J end lost 0 bases, and 15 bases lay between the germline ends. Germline lookup yields CDR1 SGHAT and CDR2 FQNNGV. The CDR3, as DNA: TGTGCCAGCTCCCCAAGAGGGGGAAGCACAGATACGCAGTATTTT. Protein: CASSPRGGSTDTQYF.

The V call is TRBV27, the J call TRBJ2-1, with a weak D call TRBD2 (6 bases). The CDR3 extends over 15 amino acids. Germline V gives CDR1 MNHEY, CDR2 SMNVEV (reference sequence). V dropped 5 bases and J dropped 3 bases, with 14 bases sitting between them. CDR3 sequence: CASSRRDPFYNEQFF. The CDR3 DNA reads TGTGCCAGCAGTCGGAGGGACCCATTCTACAATGAGCAGTTCTTC.

The V call is TRBV7-9, the J call TRBJ1-1; 9 bases are shared with TRBD1. This CDR3 has 19 residues. The V and J ends lost 3 bases and 4 bases, in that order; junction bases with no gene match: 18. CDR1 SEHNR and CDR2 FQNEAQ come from the germline V gene (reference sequence). The CDR3 DNA follows: TGTGCCAGCAGCTTGATATATAGTCGCCGAGGACAGGGGAGCACTGAAGCTTTCTTT. This gives the protein CASSLIYSRRGQGSTEAFF.

V gene TRBV6-5 combines with J gene TRBJ2-5, with 7 nucleotides matching TRBD2. There are 16 residues in the CDR3. CDR1 is MNHEY and CDR2 is SVGAGI in the germline V gene. V lost 0 bases to trimming and J lost 7 bases; unmatched junction nucleotides: 11. CDR3 in amino acids: CASSYSGIAGVATQYF. The CDR3 DNA reads as TGTGCCAGCAGTTACTCGGGAATCGCGGGGGTGGCGACCCAGTACTTC.

The V gene is TRBV5-1, the J gene TRBJ2-2; tentative D call: TRBD2 (5 bases). Trimming stripped 0 bases from V and 1 base from J, with 10 bases between. Germline V gives CDR1 SGHRS, CDR2 YFSETQ. The CDR3 has 16 amino acids. The CDR3 reads CASSLGYGVNTGELFF. DNA for the CDR3: TGCGCCAGCAGCTTGGGGTACGGGGTGAACACCGGGGAGCTGTTTTTT.

This clone was recorded once. CDR3 coding DNA: TGTGCCATCAGGCCCCGGGACTCCACCGGGGAGCTGTTTTTT. It is translated as CAIRPRDSTGELFF. The V gene is TRBV10-3, the J gene TRBJ2-2; TRBD2 might be the D (6 bases). With 6 bases removed from V and 4 bases from J, the gap between germline ends came to 12 bases. From germline, CDR1 is ENHRY and CDR2 SYGVKD. This CDR3 spans 14 amino acids.

This chain joins TRBV7-3 and TRBJ2-2; D not certain. CDR1 SGHTA and CDR2 FQGTGA come from the germline V gene. The V gene lost 2 bases and the J gene lost 0 bases, with 7 bases spanning the gap. The CDR3 totals 15 residues. The chain's CDR3 is CASSLYSANTGELFF. The CDR3 DNA sequence: TGTGCCAGCAGCTTATACTCCGCGAACACCGGGGAGCTGTTTTTT.

This rearrangement joins TRBV7-9 to TRBJ1-2, with D unclear. V dropped 7 bases and J dropped 8 bases, with 23 bases sitting between them. Germline V gene sequence: CDR1 SEHNR, CDR2 FQNEAQ (reference sequence). The CDR3 contains 15 residues. Here the CDR3 reads CASTLTGNRELGYTF. The CDR3 DNA follows: TGTGCCAGCACCCTGACGGGAAATCGAGAGTTGGGCTACACCTTC.

This clone was seen a few times. The gene calls are TRBV27 and TRBJ2-7, with a possible D match to TRBD2 (5 bases). The CDR3 has 14 residues. Germline lookup yields CDR1 MNHEY and CDR2 SMNVEV (reference sequence). Between the trimmed V and J ends, which lost 8 bases and 4 bases, there was a span of 18 bases. The CDR3 reads CASSQRGGPYEQYF. The CDR3 DNA reads TGTGCCAGCTCCCAAAGAGGAGGACCTTACGAGCAGTACTTC.

The V and J genes are TRBV28 and TRBJ1-4; D not resolved. The CDR3 totals 11 residues. The V gene's germline CDR1 is MDHEN and CDR2 SYDVKM. V was pared by 6 bases and J by 4 bases, with 3 bases between. CDR3 in DNA: TGTGCCAGCAGCTATAATGAAAAACTGTTTTTT. Encoded protein: CASSYNEKLFF.

For the CDR3, the DNA is TGTGCCAGCAGCCAAGTTCGTCGCGATACAGATACGCAGTATTTT. The encoded protein is CASSQVRRDTDTQYF. The rearrangement links TRBV4-2 to TRBJ2-3, with no clear D. The V end lost 1 base, the J end lost 3 bases, and 11 bases lay between the germline ends. The CDR3 sequence is 15 residues long. Germline V lookup: CDR1 LGHNA, CDR2 YNFKEQ.

The chain carries TRBV14 and TRBJ1-1; TRBD1 might be the D (5 bases). Germline CDR1 and CDR2: SGHDN and FVKESK. The CDR3 sequence is 13 residues long. Trimming shortened V by 1 base and J by 5 bases, and 8 bases separated the two germline ends. The CDR3 DNA reads TGTGCCAGCAGCCAAGTCGGGGGAACTGAAGCTTTCTTT. Its translation is CASSQVGGTEAFF.

The chain links TRBV2 to TRBJ2-3; a possible D gene is TRBD1 (6 bases). Germline V gene sequence: CDR1 SNHLY, CDR2 FYNNEI. Deletions cut 8 bases from V and 0 bases from J, with 9 bases between. CDR3 length: 13 residues. DNA of the CDR3: TGTGCCAGCCCAACAGGGAGCACAGATACGCAGTATTTT. This translates into CASPTGSTDTQYF. The variable domain in full, completed from reference TRBV2 and TRBJ2-3, reads EPEVTQTPSHQVTQMGQEVILRCVPISNHLYFYWYRQILGQKVEFLVSFYNNEISEKSEIFDDQFSVERPDGSNFTLKIRSTKLEDSAMYFCASPTGSTDTQYFGPGTRLTVL.

V and J are TRBV7-9 and TRBJ2-5; 7 bases align to TRBD2. CDR1 is SEHNR, CDR2 FQNEAQ, per germline (reference sequence). This CDR3 comprises 17 residues. V lost 0 bases, J lost 0 bases, and 7 bases stayed unmatched. The CDR3: CASSLAGRRGYQETQYF. The CDR3 coding sequence is TGTGCCAGCAGCTTAGCCGGGAGGCGAGGGTACCAAGAGACCCAGTACTTC.

The CDR3 loop is CASSQDGQGRQPQHF. The CDR3 region has the DNA TGCGCCAGCAGCCAAGATGGACAGGGTCGGCAGCCCCAGCATTTT. V and J are TRBV4-3 and TRBJ1-5; 8 bases are a match to TRBD1. The CDR3 sequence is 15 residues long. Germline V gives CDR1 LGHNA, CDR2 YSLEER. J lost 7 bases, V lost 0 bases, and 5 bases had no gene match.

J is TRBJ2-2 and V is TRBV19; a weak D match, TRBD2 (5 bases). This CDR3 region has 15 residues. Germline CDR1 is LNHDA and CDR2 is SQIVND (reference sequence). Trimming stripped 3 bases from V and 0 bases from J, with 8 bases between. The DNA for the CDR3 is TGTGCCAGTAGTATCCGGACTTCGAACACCGGGGAGCTGTTTTTT. Its protein is CASSIRTSNTGELFF.

This clone was found once. The chain joins TRBV7-9 to TRBJ1-1; TRBD1 agrees at 7 bases. Germline V gives CDR1 SEHNR, CDR2 FQNEAQ (reference sequence). There are 14 residues in the CDR3. Trimming took 6 bases from V and 7 from J; bases not matched to a gene: 11. CDR3 residues: CASRRGQAEGEAFF. In DNA, the CDR3 is TGTGCCAGCAGACGAGGACAGGCCGAGGGTGAAGCTTTCTTT.

The chain couples TRBV27 to TRBJ2-5; 11 bases line up with TRBD1. CDR1 MNHEY and CDR2 SMNVEV come from the germline V gene (reference sequence). V lost 4 bases to trimming and J lost 4 bases; unmatched junction nucleotides: 8. The CDR3 runs to 16 residues. The CDR3, as DNA: TGTGCCAGCAGTTCCTCCGGACAGGGGGCTTCAGAGACCCAGTACTTC. It translates to CASSSSGQGASETQYF.

This clone was picked up one time. V usage is TRBV2 and J usage is TRBJ2-5, with no clear D. V was shortened by 7 bases and J by 6 bases, with 12 bases between the two germline ends. The CDR3 sequence is 12 residues long. Germline V lookup: CDR1 SNHLY, CDR2 FYNNEI. The CDR3 DNA sequence: TGTGCCAGCACCCCGAGTGGTAAGACCCAGTACTTC. Encoded protein: CASTPSGKTQYF.

This clone was counted only a few times. The chain links TRBV4-2 to TRBJ2-3; D not resolved. Trimming removed 2 bases from V and 2 bases from J, with 11 bases in between. The length of the CDR3 is 15 residues. The germline V gene encodes CDR1 LGHNA and CDR2 YNFKEQ. The CDR3 is CASSQSPSPTDTQYF. The CDR3 nucleotides read TGTGCCAGCAGCCAATCCCCCTCCCCCACAGATACGCAGTATTTT.